The 11 T cell receptor beta chains reported below all come from one sample, sequenced in a study of glioma-infiltrating T cells. Using RNA template, CDR3s of TCR alpha and beta were amplified with iRepertoire arm-PCR. One entry per CDR3 protein results from TCRdb running MiXCR on the multiplex PCR reads. Here the sample spans fewer than 200,000 distinct CDR3 sequences, more than 30% being singletons. Sequencing used glioma tissue, nonneoplastic brain tissue, or PBMCs (not recorded which). These receptors were taken from a human donor with low-grade glioma or glioblastoma, undergoing nonglioma brain surgery, or in good health (not recorded which).

About this clonotype: A much bigger clone sits one base away, suggesting this may be a read error. This chain joins TRBV15 and TRBJ2-2; 9 bases are shared with TRBD1. Germline values: CDR1 LNHNV, CDR2 YYDKDF (reference sequence). The CDR3 loop spans 17 amino acids. CDR3 in DNA: TGTGCCACCAGCGGAAGAGGCGGGACAGGGTTCACCGGGGAGCGGTTTTTT. As protein: CATSGRGGTGFTGERFF. Combining the CDR3 with reference TRBV15 and TRBJ2-2 gives the whole variable domain DAMVIQNPRYQVTQFGKPVTLSCSQTLNHNVMYWYQQKSSQAPKLLFHYYDKDFNNEADTPDNFQSRRPNTSFCFLDIRSPGLGDTAMYLCATSGRGGTGFTGERFFGEGSRLTVL.

This clonotype appeared many times. A read error may be the cause here, since a much bigger clone is one base away. V and J are TRBV12-3 or TRBV12-4 and TRBJ2-7; 8 bases line up with TRBD1. This CDR3 spans 13 amino acids. The V segment lost 5 bases and the J segment 5 bases; nucleotides outside the gene matches: 5. DNA of the CDR3: TGTGCCAGCAGTCCCGGACAGGGCCACGAGCAGTACTTC. This translates into CASSPGQGHEQYF.

In this sample, this clonotype turned up a few times. V gene TRBV7-9 combines with J gene TRBJ1-4; D is unclear. Germline V gene sequence: CDR1 SEHNR, CDR2 FQNEAQ (reference sequence). The CDR3 loop spans 15 amino acids. V dropped 2 bases and J dropped 0 bases, with 7 bases sitting between them. The CDR3: CASSLFSATNEKLFF. The DNA of the CDR3 is TGTGCCAGCAGCTTATTTTCAGCAACTAATGAAAAACTGTTTTTT.

This clonotype was picked up a small number of times. This chain joins TRBV9 and TRBJ2-3; 12 nucleotides align to TRBD2. The V gene end was trimmed by 4 bases and the J gene end by 5 bases; junction bases not matched to a gene: 8. This CDR3 has 16 amino acids. CDR1 is SGDLS, CDR2 YYNGEE, per germline. CDR3 DNA: TGTGCCAGCAGCCCACCCGGACTAGCGGGGCAAGATACGCAGTATTTT. As protein: CASSPPGLAGQDTQYF.

This clonotype was seen ten or more times. The J gene is TRBJ2-1, the V gene TRBV3-1; no firm D call. V was cut by 0 bases and J by 6 bases, with 12 bases left in between. The CDR3 loop spans 15 amino acids. In germline, CDR1 is LGHDT, CDR2 YNNKEL (reference sequence). CDR3 sequence reads: CASSQDGGVLNEQFF. CDR3 bases: TGTGCCAGCAGCCAAGACGGCGGAGTCCTCAATGAGCAGTTCTTC.

Concerning this clonotype: Since a much larger clone is just one base distant, this may be a read error. This chain links TRBV4-2 with TRBJ2-3, with 10 bases lining up with TRBD1. The CDR3 is made up of 17 amino acids. V shed 4 bases, J shed 4 bases, and the junction held 11 bases outside the gene matches. Germline V CDR1 and CDR2: LGHNA, YNFKEQ. The CDR3 is CASSLEGTGDPADTQYF. CDR3 nucleotides: TGTGCCAGCAGCCTCGAAGGGACAGGGGATCCGGCAGATACGCAGTATTTT.

The chain combines TRBV29-1 with TRBJ1-1; tentatively, D is TRBD1 (6 bases). The germline gives CDR1 SQVTM, CDR2 ANQGSEA. The germline V and J ends were trimmed by 7 bases and 4 bases, with 16 bases remaining between them. The CDR3 is made up of 13 amino acids. The CDR3 spells CSAHREPGTEAFF. Written as DNA, the CDR3 is TGCAGCGCGCACAGGGAGCCGGGCACTGAAGCTTTCTTT.

This clonotype was seen many times. The chain links TRBV3-1 to TRBJ2-5, with unresolved D. This CDR3 is 14 amino acids long. Germline CDR1 is LGHDT and CDR2 is YNNKEL (reference sequence). Deletions cut 0 bases from V and 5 bases from J, with 10 bases between. DNA of the CDR3: TGTGCCAGCAGCCAAGAGTGGGATAGGGAGACCCAGTACTTC. This translates into CASSQEWDRETQYF.

The chain recombines TRBV3-1 with TRBJ2-3; maybe TRBD1 (5 bases). The germline gives CDR1 LGHDT, CDR2 YNNKEL (reference sequence). V shed 3 bases and J shed 3 bases, with 22 bases lying between them. The CDR3 runs to 18 residues. CDR3 DNA sequence: TGTGCCAGCAGCCACCCCGATGGGTCCTGGCCAGGGACAGATACGCAGTATTTT. Amino acids: CASSHPDGSWPGTDTQYF.

This clonotype occurred many times. The chain joins TRBV12-3 or TRBV12-4 to TRBJ1-1; no definite D call. V was pared by 6 bases and J by 4 bases, with 12 bases between. This CDR3 spans 13 amino acids. CDR3: CASSRPPGTEAFF. The CDR3 DNA is TGTGCCAGCAGCCGCCCACCAGGCACTGAAGCTTTCTTT.

In its sample, this clonotype was seen once. A much larger clone sits a single nucleotide away, making a read error possible. CDR3 coding DNA: TGTGCCAGCACCCGGGTGAGAAACAATGAAAAACTGTTTTTT. Encoded protein: CASTRVRNNEKLFF. The chain links TRBV6-1 to TRBJ1-4; no firm D call. V was shortened by 7 bases and J by 5 bases, with 14 bases between the two germline ends. The length of the CDR3 is 14 residues. CDR1 and CDR2 from the germline V gene are MNHNS and SASEGT.